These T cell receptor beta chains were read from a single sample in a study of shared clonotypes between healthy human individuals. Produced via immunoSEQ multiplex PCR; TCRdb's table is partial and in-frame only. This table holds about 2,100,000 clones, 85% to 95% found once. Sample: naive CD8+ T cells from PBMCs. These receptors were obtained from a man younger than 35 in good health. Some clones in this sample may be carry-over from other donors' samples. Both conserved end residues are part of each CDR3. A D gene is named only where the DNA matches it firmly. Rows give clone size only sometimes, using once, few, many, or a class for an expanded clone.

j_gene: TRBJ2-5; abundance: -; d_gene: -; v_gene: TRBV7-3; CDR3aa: CASSPIGVEETQYF; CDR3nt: TGTGCCAGCAGCCCCATCGGGGTGGAAGAGACCCAGTACTTC
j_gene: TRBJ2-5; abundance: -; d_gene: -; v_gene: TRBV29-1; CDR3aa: CSVEGGSFPLGTQYF; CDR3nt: TGCAGCGTTGAAGGCGGGTCTTTCCCCTTGGGGACCCAGTACTTC
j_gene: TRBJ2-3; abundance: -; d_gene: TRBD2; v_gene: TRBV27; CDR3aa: CASFKAGSTDTQYF; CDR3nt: TGTGCCAGCTTCAAAGCGGGGTCCACAGATACGCAGTATTTT
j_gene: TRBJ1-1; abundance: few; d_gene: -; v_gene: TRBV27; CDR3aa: CASSLSRNTEAFF; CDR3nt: TGTGCCAGCAGTTTATCGAGGAACACTGAAGCTTTCTTT
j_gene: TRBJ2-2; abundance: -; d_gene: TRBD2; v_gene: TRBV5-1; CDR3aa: CASSLARLAGFTGELFF; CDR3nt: TGCGCCAGCAGCTTGGCCCGACTAGCGGGCTTCACCGGGGAGCTGTTTTTT
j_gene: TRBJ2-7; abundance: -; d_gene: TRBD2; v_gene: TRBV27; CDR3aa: CASSFSAGEIDYEQYF; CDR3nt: TGTGCCAGCAGTTTTTCAGCGGGAGAAATTGATTACGAGCAGTACTTC
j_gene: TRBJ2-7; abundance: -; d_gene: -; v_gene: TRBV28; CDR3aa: CASSAQDGWGPYEQYF; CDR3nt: TGTGCCAGCAGTGCCCAGGACGGGTGGGGCCCCTACGAGCAGTACTTC
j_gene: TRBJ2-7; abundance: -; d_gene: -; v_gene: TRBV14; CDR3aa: CASSTGRAYEQYF; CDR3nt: TGTGCCAGCAGTACAGGGAGGGCCTACGAGCAGTACTTC
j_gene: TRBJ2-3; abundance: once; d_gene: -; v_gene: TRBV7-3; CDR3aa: CASSLQNGDTQYF; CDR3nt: TGTGCCAGCAGCTTACAGAATGGCGATACGCAGTATTTT
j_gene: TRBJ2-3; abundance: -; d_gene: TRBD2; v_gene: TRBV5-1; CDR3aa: CASSPRAGSDTDTQYF; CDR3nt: TGCGCCAGCAGCCCCCGAGCGGGATCCGACACAGATACGCAGTATTTT
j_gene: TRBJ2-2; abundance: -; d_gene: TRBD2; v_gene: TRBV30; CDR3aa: CAWRTLWTSGGPNTGELFF; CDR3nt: TGTGCCTGGAGAACCTTATGGACTAGCGGGGGACCGAACACCGGGGAGCTGTTTTTT
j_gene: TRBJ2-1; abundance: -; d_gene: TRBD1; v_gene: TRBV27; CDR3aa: CASSPPGQGEFF; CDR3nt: TGTGCCAGCAGTCCCCCGGGACAGGGCGAGTTCTTC
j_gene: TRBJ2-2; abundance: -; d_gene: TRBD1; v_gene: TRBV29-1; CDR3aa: CSVFTGAGELFF; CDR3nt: TGCAGCGTTTTCACAGGGGCCGGGGAGCTGTTTTTT
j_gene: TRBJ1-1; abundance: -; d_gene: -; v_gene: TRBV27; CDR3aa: CASSPMGNTEAFF; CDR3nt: TGTGCCAGCAGTCCAATGGGGAACACTGAAGCTTTCTTT
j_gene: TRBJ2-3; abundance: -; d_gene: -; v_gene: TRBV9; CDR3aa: CASSEMGKTDTQYF; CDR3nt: TGTGCCAGCAGTGAGATGGGAAAGACAGATACGCAGTATTTT
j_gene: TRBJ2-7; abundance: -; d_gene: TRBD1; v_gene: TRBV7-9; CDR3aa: CASSSSGTGEPYEQYF; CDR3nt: TGTGCCAGCAGCTCTTCCGGGACAGGGGAACCCTACGAGCAGTACTTC
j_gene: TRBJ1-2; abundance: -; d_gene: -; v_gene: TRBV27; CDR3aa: CASSLKQFGIKGGYTF; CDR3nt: TGTGCCAGCAGTTTGAAGCAATTTGGGATCAAAGGTGGCTACACCTTC
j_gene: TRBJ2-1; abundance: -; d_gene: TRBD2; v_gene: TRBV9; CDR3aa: CASSVGASGRNNEQFF; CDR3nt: TGTGCCAGCAGCGTAGGGGCTAGCGGGAGGAACAATGAGCAGTTCTTC
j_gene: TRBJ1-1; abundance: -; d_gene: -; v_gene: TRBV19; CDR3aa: CASSWADEAFF; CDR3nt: TGTGCCAGTAGTTGGGCGGATGAAGCTTTCTTT
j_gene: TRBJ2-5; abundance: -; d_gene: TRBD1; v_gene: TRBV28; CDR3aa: CASSLHLTGNQETQYF; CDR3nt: TGTGCCAGCAGTCTACATCTGACAGGGAACCAAGAGACCCAGTACTTC
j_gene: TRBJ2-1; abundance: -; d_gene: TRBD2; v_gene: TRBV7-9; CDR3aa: CASSLASSGSTSYNEQFF; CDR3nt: TGTGCCAGCAGCTTAGCATCTAGCGGGAGCACCTCCTACAATGAGCAGTTCTTC
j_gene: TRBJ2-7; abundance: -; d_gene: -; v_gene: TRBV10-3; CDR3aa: CAISEGTQDSYEQYF; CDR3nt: TGTGCCATCAGTGAGGGGACACAGGACTCCTACGAGCAGTACTTC
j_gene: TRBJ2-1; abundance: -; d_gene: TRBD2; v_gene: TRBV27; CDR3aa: CASSPRGGDNEQFF; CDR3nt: TGTGCCAGCAGCCCCCGGGGAGGGGACAATGAGCAGTTCTTC
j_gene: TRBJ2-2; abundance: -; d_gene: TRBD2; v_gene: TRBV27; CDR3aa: CASRLGLAGATGELFF; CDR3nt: TGTGCCAGCAGACTCGGACTAGCGGGAGCCACCGGGGAGCTGTTTTTT
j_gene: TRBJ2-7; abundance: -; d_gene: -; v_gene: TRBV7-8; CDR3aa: CASSSYKSGDSYEQYF; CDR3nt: TGTGCCAGCAGCTCCTACAAATCGGGAGACTCCTACGAGCAGTACTTC
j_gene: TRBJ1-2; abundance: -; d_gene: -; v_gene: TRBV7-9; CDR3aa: CASTGGPDRWNYGYTF; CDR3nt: TGTGCCAGCACCGGAGGACCGGACCGGTGGAACTATGGCTACACCTTC
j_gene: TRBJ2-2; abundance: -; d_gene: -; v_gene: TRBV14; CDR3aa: CASSQAGSGELFF; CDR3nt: TGTGCCAGCAGCCAAGCAGGCTCCGGGGAGCTGTTTTTT
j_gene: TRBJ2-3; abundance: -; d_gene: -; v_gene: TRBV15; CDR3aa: CATSRVVQGPDTQYF; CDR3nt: TGTGCCACCAGCAGAGTGGTTCAGGGGCCAGATACGCAGTATTTT
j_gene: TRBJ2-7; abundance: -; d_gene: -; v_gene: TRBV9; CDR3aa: CASSVTAGDAYEQYF; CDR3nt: TGTGCCAGCAGCGTAACGGCAGGGGATGCCTACGAGCAGTACTTC
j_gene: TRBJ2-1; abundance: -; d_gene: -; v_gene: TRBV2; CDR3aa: CASSQSSSYNEQFF; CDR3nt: TGTGCCAGCAGTCAGTCGAGCTCCTACAATGAGCAGTTCTTC
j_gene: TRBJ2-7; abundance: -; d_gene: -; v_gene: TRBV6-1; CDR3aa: CASSEWRGPSYEQYF; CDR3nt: TGTGCCAGCAGTGAATGGCGGGGGCCTAGTTACGAGCAGTACTTC
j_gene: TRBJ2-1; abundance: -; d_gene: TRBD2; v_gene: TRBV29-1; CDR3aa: CSLESQTGLNNEQFF; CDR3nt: TGCAGCCTTGAATCGCAAACGGGACTAAACAATGAGCAGTTCTTC
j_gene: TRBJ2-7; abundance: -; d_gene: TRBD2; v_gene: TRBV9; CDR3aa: CASSAGTSGSLEQYF; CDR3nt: TGTGCCAGCAGCGCGGGGACTAGCGGGAGTCTCGAGCAGTACTTC
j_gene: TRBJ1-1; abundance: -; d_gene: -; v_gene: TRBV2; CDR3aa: CASSVTGGDTEAFF; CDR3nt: TGTGCCAGCAGTGTGACGGGAGGGGACACTGAAGCTTTCTTT
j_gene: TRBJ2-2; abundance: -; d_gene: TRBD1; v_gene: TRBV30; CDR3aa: CAWMNRGIYTGELFF; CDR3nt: TGTGCCTGGATGAACAGGGGGATTTACACCGGGGAGCTGTTTTTT
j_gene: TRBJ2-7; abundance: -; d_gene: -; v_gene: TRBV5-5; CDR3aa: CASSLSFRPAYEQYF; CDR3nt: TGTGCCAGCAGCCTATCGTTTAGGCCGGCCTACGAGCAGTACTTC
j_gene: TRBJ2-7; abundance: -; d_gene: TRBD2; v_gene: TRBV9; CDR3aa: CASSPWREGGRHEQYF; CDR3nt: TGTGCCAGCAGCCCCTGGCGGGAGGGAGGGCGGCACGAGCAGTACTTC
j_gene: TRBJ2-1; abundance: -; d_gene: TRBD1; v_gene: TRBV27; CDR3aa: CASSIGQGPYNEQFF; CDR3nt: TGTGCCAGCAGTATCGGACAGGGCCCCTACAATGAGCAGTTCTTC